This TCR beta chain was captured by sequencing in a study of blood T cell repertoires in COVID-19. Repertoires were generated with immunoSEQ multiplex PCR, while TCRdb's copy carries only in-frame clones and drops some. Of 150,000 to 200,000 clones listed, about 85% were seen once; the top ten hold roughly 7.3%. CDR1 is MDHEN and CDR2 is SYDVKM in the germline V gene. The germline V and J ends were trimmed by 2 bases and 7 bases, with 8 bases remaining between them. This CDR3 comprises 12 residues. The gene calls are TRBV28 and TRBJ1-1; possible D gene TRBD1, 5 bases. The specimen sequenced was peripheral blood. The clonotype comes from a woman older than 75 in a cohort sampled during active or convalescent COVID-19. The CDR3 region is CASSLNRLEAFF. CDR3 in DNA: TGTGCCAGCAGTTTAAACAGGCTTGAAGCTTTCTTT.